Included here is one TCR beta chain sequence, with context. Generated by immunoSEQ multiplex PCR, the TCRdb table keeps only in-frame clones and is missing some. The table includes fewer than 20,000 clones, over 80% detected once. This record comes from a study of T cell changes during pregnancy in multiple sclerosis. V trimming: 5 bases; J trimming: 7 bases; junction bases outside the gene matches: 4. The CDR3 is 15 amino acids. Germline V gene sequence: CDR1 LNHDA, CDR2 SQIVND (reference sequence). The material sequenced was CD8+ T cells from peripheral blood mononuclear cells, taken in the third trimester of pregnancy. The V gene is TRBV19, the J gene TRBJ1-6, with 11 bases matching TRBD1. This clonotype was obtained from a female donor in good health, enrolled as a control in a pregnancy study. The CDR3 loop reads CASSPGQGVNSPLHF. In DNA form, the CDR3 reads TGTGCCAGTAGTCCGGGACAGGGGGTAAATTCACCCCTCCACTTT. The full variable domain, its missing parts supplied by reference TRBV19 and TRBJ1-6, is DGGITQSPKYLFRKEGQNVTLSCEQNLNHDAMYWYRQDPGQGLRLIYYSQIVNDFQKGDIAEGYSVSREKKESFPLTVTSAQKNPTAFYLCASSPGQGVNSPLHFGNGTRLTVT.